The 22 T cell receptor beta chains given below trace back to one sample, sequenced in a study of T cell responses to AZD1222 COVID-19 vaccine. The repertoire was sequenced with immunoSEQ multiplex PCR; TCRdb's copy has only in-frame clones and lacks some. The repertoire holds about 180,000 clones, with around nine tenths as singletons. Sequencing used peripheral blood, obtained on day 0 of AZD1222 vaccination. The receptors originated from an adult in good health.

J is TRBJ1-1 and V is TRBV12-3 or TRBV12-4; D ambiguous. V was trimmed by 6 bases and J by 7 bases, leaving 12 bases between them. This CDR3 is built from 12 residues. CDR3 sequence (DNA): TGTGCCAGCAGCTCAGTATACGGTGAAGCTTTCTTT. This sequence encodes CASSSVYGEAFF.

The gene calls are TRBV30 and TRBJ1-1; D unclear. Germline lookup yields CDR1 GTSNPN and CDR2 SVGIG (reference sequence). The length of the CDR3 is 14 residues. V was trimmed by 7 bases and J by 3 bases, leaving 18 bases between them. CDR3 region: CAFRLRRGDTEAFF. The CDR3 DNA is TGTGCCTTCCGGCTGCGCCGCGGGGACACTGAAGCTTTCTTT.

The chain recombines TRBV13 with TRBJ1-3; D unclear. This CDR3 region has 16 residues. Germline CDR1 is PRHDT and CDR2 is FYEKMQ (reference sequence). V lost 3 bases and J 0 bases, leaving 12 bases between the germline ends. CDR3 in DNA: TGTGCCAGCAGCTTTTTTTCTAGGAGCTCTGGAAACACCATATATTTT. This gives the protein CASSFFSRSSGNTIYF. Using reference TRBV13 and TRBJ1-3 for the parts outside the CDR3, the full variable domain is AAGVIQSPRHLIKEKRETATLKCYPIPRHDTVYWYQQGPGQDPQFLISFYEKMQSDKGSIPDRFSAQQFSDYHSELNMSSLELGDSALYFCASSFFSRSSGNTIYFGEGSWLTVV.

V usage is TRBV9 and J usage is TRBJ1-5; D unresolved. V gave up 1 base and J gave up 9 bases, with 11 bases separating them. The germline V gene has CDR1 SGDLS and CDR2 YYNGEE. The CDR3 contains 13 residues. The CDR3 protein is CASSVRDSGPQHF. CDR3 coding DNA: TGTGCCAGCAGCGTACGGGATTCGGGGCCCCAGCATTTT.

The V call is TRBV19, the J call TRBJ2-7, with 14 bases aligning to TRBD2. This CDR3 has 17 amino acids. Germline loops: CDR1 LNHDA, CDR2 SQIVND (reference sequence). V dropped 3 bases and J dropped 4; count of bases not matched to a gene: 8. CDR3 DNA: TGTGCCAGTAGTATTGGGACTAGCGGGAGTCGAGGATACGAGCAGTACTTC. It yields the protein CASSIGTSGSRGYEQYF.

The CDR3 bases are TGCGCCAGCAGCCGGGGACAGGGCTATGGCTACACCTTC. Amino acid sequence: CASSRGQGYGYTF. The chain is built from TRBV4-1 and TRBJ1-2, with 9 positions matching TRBD1. J was trimmed by 4 bases and V by 4 bases; bases with no gene match: 1. Germline assignment: CDR1 MGHRA and CDR2 YSYEKL. This CDR3 is 13 amino acids long.

The V gene is TRBV11-2, the J gene TRBJ2-5; 8 bases line up with TRBD2. Per germline, CDR1 SGHAT and CDR2 FQNNGV. The CDR3 totals 16 residues. With 2 bases clipped from V and 3 bases from J, the junction kept 8 bases outside the gene matches. DNA of the CDR3: TGTGCCAGCAGCTTACACGGACTAGCCCCTGAAGAGACCCAGTACTTC. Translating gives CASSLHGLAPEETQYF.

This clone has only one observation. J is TRBJ1-1 and V is TRBV6-5; D is ambiguous. With 7 bases removed from V and 3 bases from J, the gap between germline ends came to 6 bases. CDR1 MNHEY and CDR2 SVGAGI come from the germline V gene. The CDR3 is 11 amino acids. The CDR3 here is CASILDTEAFF. The CDR3 DNA reads TGTGCCAGCATCCTAGACACTGAAGCTTTCTTT.

The V call is TRBV11-2, the J call TRBJ2-1; 9 nucleotides align to TRBD1. The germline CDR1 and CDR2 sequences are SGHAT and FQNNGV. Losses at the gene ends were 5 bases for V and 3 bases for J; bases not matched to a gene: 11. The CDR3 sequence is 17 residues long. Here the CDR3 reads CASSPWGGTGRYNEQFF. The CDR3 DNA reads TGTGCCAGCAGCCCCTGGGGGGGGACAGGGCGCTACAATGAGCAGTTCTTC.

This clone was recorded once. The chain recombines TRBV30 with TRBJ1-2; 8 nucleotides align to TRBD1. The CDR3 covers 14 residues. V lost 4 bases, J lost 8 bases, and 12 bases stayed unmatched. From germline, CDR1 is GTSNPN and CDR2 SVGIG (reference sequence). The CDR3 region is CAWIHLQGAGGYTF. The DNA for the CDR3 is TGTGCCTGGATCCATCTTCAGGGGGCGGGAGGCTACACCTTC.

The V gene is TRBV5-6, the J gene TRBJ2-7; D not certain. This CDR3 has 11 residues. CDR1 SGHDT and CDR2 YYEEEE come from the germline V gene. The V gene lost 4 bases and the J gene lost 4 bases, with 6 bases spanning the gap. This chain's CDR3 is CASSDEYEQYF. DNA for the CDR3: TGTGCCAGCAGCGACGAGTACGAGCAGTACTTC.

The chain uses TRBV24-1 and TRBJ1-5; D gene unclear. CDR1 is KGHDR and CDR2 is SFDVKD in the germline V gene. V dropped 1 base and J dropped 3 bases, with 9 bases sitting between them. The CDR3 sequence is 15 residues long. CDR3 coding DNA: TGTGCCACCAGTGATTTAAGGGTTGTCAATCAGCCCCAGCATTTT. Translating it yields CATSDLRVVNQPQHF.

V usage is TRBV9 and J usage is TRBJ1-1; TRBD1 might be the D (5 bases). Germline V CDR1 and CDR2: SGDLS, YYNGEE. V was clipped by 0 bases and J by 1 base, with 19 bases between them. There are 18 residues in the CDR3. As DNA, the CDR3 is TGTGCCAGCAGCGTAGTATCCGAGAGGACGGGGCCGAACACTGAAGCTTTCTTT. This encodes CASSVVSERTGPNTEAFF.

This sequence joins TRBV19 and TRBJ2-3; D may be TRBD2 (6 bases). CDR3 size: 20 residues. The germline gives CDR1 LNHDA, CDR2 SQIVND (reference sequence). Trimming shortened V by 3 bases and J by 1 base, and 26 bases separated the two germline ends. The DNA for the CDR3 is TGTGCCAGTAGTATCGGAGGGACCAGCGGTGGGTCGTCCGGCACAGATACGCAGTATTTT. Amino acids: CASSIGGTSGGSSGTDTQYF.

The CDR3 nucleotides are TGTGCCAGCAGTAGTGACCCGGCGACCCAGCCCCAGCATTTT. Protein: CASSSDPATQPQHF. The V and J genes are TRBV6-5 and TRBJ1-5; D is ambiguous. CDR1 MNHEY and CDR2 SVGAGI come from the germline V gene. The V end lost 5 bases, the J end lost 7 bases, and 15 bases lay between the germline ends. There are 14 residues in the CDR3.

The chain combines TRBV29-1 with TRBJ1-1; D gene unclear. Germline V gene sequence: CDR1 SQVTM, CDR2 ANQGSEA. V was cut by 5 bases and J by 1 base, with 8 bases left in between. The CDR3 is made up of 12 amino acids. The CDR3 DNA sequence: TGCAGCGTTCTGGGTCGGAACACTGAAGCTTTCTTT. Protein sequence: CSVLGRNTEAFF. Looking up the rest from reference TRBV29-1 and TRBJ1-1 gives the full variable domain: SAVISQKPSRDICQRGTSLTIQCQVDSQVTMMFWYRQQPGQSLTLIATANQGSEATYESGFVIDKFPISRPNLTFSTLTVSNMSPEDSSIYLCSVLGRNTEAFFGQGTRLTVV.

The rearrangement uses TRBV7-6 and TRBJ2-7; 8 bases are a match to TRBD2. V shed 1 base and J 2 bases; nucleotides not matched to a gene: 1. Germline-derived CDR1 and CDR2 are SGHVS and FNYEAQ. CDR3 length equals 14 residues. The DNA of the CDR3 is TGTGCCAGCAGCTTAGGACTAGCGCCCTACGAGCAGTACTTC. It is translated as CASSLGLAPYEQYF. Complete variable domain (other parts from reference TRBV7-6 and TRBJ2-7): GAGVSQSPRYKVTKRGQDVALRCDPISGHVSLYWYRQALGQGPEFLTYFNYEAQQDKSGLPNDRFSAERPEGSISTLTIQRTEQRDSAMYRCASSLGLAPYEQYFGPGTRLTVT.

The chain combines TRBV18 with TRBJ1-1; 7 bases agree with TRBD1. Germline V gene lookup returns CDR1 KGHSH and CDR2 LQKENI. Losses at the gene ends were 4 bases for V and 1 base for J; bases not matched to a gene: 6. The CDR3 is made up of 15 amino acids. CDR3 bases: TGTGCCAGCTCACGGGACAGACCTCAGAACACTGAAGCTTTCTTT. Amino acid sequence: CASSRDRPQNTEAFF.

The chain links TRBV6-4 to TRBJ1-3, with TRBD1 as a possible D gene (5 bases). The CDR3 is made up of 16 amino acids. With 4 bases removed from V and 0 bases from J, the gap between germline ends came to 13 bases. Germline CDR1 MRHNA, CDR2 SNTAGT. The CDR3 is CASSAPGTVSGNTIYF. CDR3 coding DNA: TGTGCCAGCAGTGCCCCAGGGACGGTCTCTGGAAACACCATATATTTT.

V gene TRBV10-1 combines with J gene TRBJ1-2; 7 positions agree with TRBD1. Germline-derived CDR1 and CDR2 are WNHNN and SYGVQD (reference sequence). Trimming cost V 7 bases and J 7 bases; bases outside gene matches: 9. The CDR3 runs 13 residues. In nucleotides, the CDR3 is TGCGCCAGCACCCCCGACAGGGCGAGTGGCTACACCTTC. The encoded protein is CASTPDRASGYTF.

With regard to this clone: Different DNA sequences within this sample yield the same CDR3. This chain uses TRBV5-1 with TRBJ2-1, with D perhaps TRBD1 or TRBD2 (5 bases each). Trimming removed 0 bases from V and 0 bases from J, with 7 bases in between. Germline CDR1 reads SGHRS; CDR2 reads YFSETQ. This CDR3 comprises 15 residues. Here the CDR3 reads CASSLGGSSYNEQFF. CDR3 coding DNA: TGCGCCAGCAGCTTGGGGGGGAGCTCCTACAATGAGCAGTTCTTC.

V and J are TRBV19 and TRBJ1-3, with a tentative D call TRBD1 (6 bases). V was pared by 4 bases and J by 1 base, with 14 bases between. The CDR3 has 16 residues. Germline-derived CDR1 and CDR2 are LNHDA and SQIVND (reference sequence). The CDR3 here is CASSTPGDPSGNTIYF. The CDR3, as DNA: TGTGCCAGTAGTACCCCAGGGGACCCTTCTGGAAACACCATATATTTT.